The sequence of this TCR beta chain was determined in a study of cytomegalovirus exposure and HLA in healthy donors (dated by TCRdb to the late 2010s). Notes on the research overall: In an earlier analysis of 587 of the donors, around 300 Gb of sequence data and 117 million unique TCR beta sequences from roughly 190 million T cells were reported. The study combined high-throughput TCR immunosequencing, statistical association of individual TCRs with disease status, and machine learning to predict cytomegalovirus infection status. Genome-wide SNP genotypes for about three fifths of the roughly 670 donors were used in a later genetic analysis, which treated that subset as a discovery cohort. The study profiled the T cell repertoires of about 640 subjects by immunosequencing and related them to cytomegalovirus serostatus. Typing coverage varied by locus: roughly 629-640 donors for A, B, C, DRB1 and DQB1; approximately 560 for DQA1; about 570 for DPA1; roughly 470 for DPB1. The later analysis used no new phenotypic data to find candidate immune exposures, relying instead on TCR beta sequences and their occurrence across donors. The genetic ancestry cluster associated with self-reported Caucasian donors included about 81% of the 300 to 400 genotyped donors. Donor age, sex, ethnicity and CMV serostatus were collected together with the repertoire data. The aim of the study was to test whether cataloging public T cell receptors could identify signatures of past pathogen exposure. HLA typing covered class I and class II loci at four-digit resolution. All discovery cohort repertoires had been generated on a single sequencing platform. To decide whether each TCR beta V gene segment behaved as functional or pseudogenic, an earlier analysis of 587 of the donors relied on high-throughput TCR beta sequencing. Among 398 genotyped donors of the cohort, an average of 235,054 unique TCR beta nucleotide sequences were sequenced per donor, 15% to 20% of them non-productive. Along with the approximately 670-subject first cohort, a separate validation cohort of 120 different subjects was used. A later analysis re-examined previously published TCR beta repertoires from around 670 donors and added high-resolution HLA genotyping to investigate patterns of TCR occurrence. Several DR-DQ haplotypes were handled as single units for association and clustering because linkage in the cohort was strong. About 330 gigabases of sequencing data and about 92 million unique TCR sequences made up an early release that covered approximately 620 HLA-typed donors.

In regard to this clone: What this receptor recognizes is not known. Base quality data are lacking; no much larger clone is found one base away.

The library was produced with the immunoSEQ multiplex PCR assay. For the multiplex PCR, a mixture combining 60 forward primers for TCR Vbeta segments and 13 reverse primers for TCR Jbeta segments was used. The CDR3 region of rearranged TCR beta genes was amplified from genomic DNA with a multiplex PCR assay. Amplified TCR beta libraries were sequenced as 87-base-pair reads on the Illumina HiSeq System. In the source study's methods: In a later analysis, 70 million to 95 million unique TCR beta chains were counted across the 500 to 850 repertoires, and roughly 11 million of these chains were shared by at least two donors. To remove PCR and sequencing errors, raw reads were error-corrected and collapsed into unique sequences using a nearest-neighbor algorithm that merged closely related sequences. CDR3 sequences were aligned to IMGT reference sequences to assign V, D and J gene segments. Each retained sequence needed at least a six-nucleotide match to both a V gene segment and a J gene segment. A rearrangement counted as productive if the CDR3 had no stop codons and remained in frame with V and J, and every other rearrangement counted as non-productive. Following IMGT convention, CDR3 was defined as the stretch from the second conserved V-encoded cysteine up to the conserved J-encoded phenylalanine. The earlier analysis of about 620 of the donors excluded sequences that lacked an unambiguous match to a single V gene segment. An earlier analysis of fewer than 750 of the donors classified V segments as functional when productive rearrangements were above 56.7% and as segregating when the standard deviation between donors was above 5%. To diagnose cytomegalovirus status from the catalog of TCR beta chain sequences, a statistical classification framework was built. V and J gene assignment, in a later analysis, came from comparing TCR nucleotide sequences with IMGT/GENE-DB human TR gene sequences. The TCRdist pipeline was used in a later analysis to assign CDR3 sequences and most-parsimonious VDJ recombination scenarios. In a later analysis, each TCR beta chain was defined by its CDR3 amino acid sequence together with its V-gene family, and reads lacking a unique V-gene family were excluded. In a later analysis, some 600 highly shared, low-generation-probability nucleotide sequences were removed to address suspected cross-contamination and a sequencing artifact. For each public chain, a later analysis derived a clonal expansion index from normalized ranks of inferred template counts within each repertoire. In a later analysis, generation probabilities were computed using a VDJ recombination model fitted to out-of-frame rearrangements, and the results were checked against IGoR. In a later analysis, hypergeometric tests were used to score TCR-TCR, TCR-HLA and TCR-CMV co-occurrence, with a repertoire-size bias correction applied to TCR pairs. In a later analysis, false discovery rates were estimated by permuting HLA or CMV assignments 20 times. In a later analysis, co-occurring TCRs were grouped using DBSCAN, and TCRdist sequence similarity was added for clustering within HLA-allele-positive subsets. Repertoires with fewer than 30,000 or more than 120,000 public chains, plus five repertoires with anomalous nucleotide sharing, were excluded from co-occurrence clustering. The source is immuneACCESS, and TCRdb retained only in-frame sequences with V and J called. Part of the clones is not carried over; for the studies checked, unresolved V genes explain less than half of this, and the remainder is unexplained. V, J and clone size reflect that table, while D and trimming were determined from the DNA. The sample records about 54,000 clones, 70% to 80% of which are singletons. Of the sample, approximately 1.5% is held by the ten largest clones.

Results the study describes overall, beyond this receptor: Several of the top co-occurrence clusters appeared to be linked to parvovirus B19, influenza, CMV and Epstein-Barr virus, according to a later analysis. The authors suggested that the approach could potentially be generalized to other disease states and immunological phenotypes. At a false discovery rate of 0.05, a later analysis linked 16,951 TCR beta sequences to specific HLA alleles. Some IMGT-functional V segments, including TRBV6-2 and TRBV6-3, could not be told apart with the 87-base-pair reads, so those segments were excluded. The study listed 164 TCR beta chains as associated with cytomegalovirus. Assigning TCR associations to individual alleles was difficult when HLA alleles, especially DR and DQ, strongly co-occurred. Roughly uniform sequencing depth across donors was assumed in presence/absence analyses, although this assumption may not hold. In a later analysis, HLA-associated TCR beta chains were found to be more clonally expanded and to have lower generation probabilities than equally common non-associated chains. A further reported finding was that TCR beta sequences accurately predicted the HLA-A and HLA-B alleles for most subjects in the first cohort. The sequencing pipeline was judged likely to have produced a cluster of highly shared sequence variants as a technical artifact. Across donors, most TCR sequences were observed very rarely, whereas some public TCRs were present in many individuals. The earlier analysis of almost 600 of the donors excluded some 16 rarely observed V segments, including chromosome 9 orphons, because counts were too low. Most CMV-associated TCR beta chains appeared to be HLA-restricted in a later analysis, and the HLA associations seemed to be driven largely by CMV exposure. Compared with the approximately 720-donor mean, donors in an Asian-associated ancestry cluster had fewer N-insertions in productive TCRs, according to a later genetic analysis. The classifier was reported to diagnose cytomegalovirus status with high specificity and sensitivity in both the original and validation cohorts. V-gene and J-gene trimming of TCR beta chains was associated with a missense DCLRE1C variant in a later genetic analysis, and the association was replicated in an independent cohort. HLA typing was unavailable for some donors at each locus, so association tests used only the typed subset. A few of the identified cytomegalovirus-associated TCR beta chains were confirmed in vitro to be specific for cytomegalovirus antigens. Linkage disequilibrium might explain the correlated functional status among segregating V segments, but an unknown experimental factor could not be excluded. In a later analysis, the rate of TCR association differed among HLA loci, with DRB1 alleles having the most associated TCRs and HLA-C alleles having the fewest. For the cohort, immune exposure information was limited to CMV serostatus. The cohort was sequenced for TCR beta chains only, and without alpha or paired-chain data the features that could be detected were limited. Broadly in line with IMGT annotations, most TCR beta V segments showed up in productive rearrangements about 87% or about 30% of the time in an earlier analysis of several hundred of the donors.

The germline V gene gives CDR1 as SNHLY and CDR2 as FYNNEI. At the junction V is shortened by 1 base and J by 7 bases; bases outside the gene matches: 11. The CDR3 starts with the cysteine, ends with the phenylalanine, and has 17 residues. Just the 51-base CDR3 DNA is kept, in frame starting at base 1. In total, approximately 610 healthy bone marrow donors made up the cohort. All cohort members were sampled while nominally healthy, although unrecorded immune exposures were likely present. The donor was CMV seronegative and belonged to the group of 352 seronegative cohort members. Each donor provided a peripheral blood sample, and peripheral blood mononuclear cells were used for TCR beta sequencing. Genomic DNA was extracted from the blood cell samples with the Qiagen DNeasy Blood Extraction Kit.

The chain couples TRBV2 to TRBJ2-1; TRBD1 matches 9 bases in the middle. The TCR was taken from a female donor in good health and CMV-seronegative. Sequencing was carried out using PBMCs. The encoded CDR3 is CASSEVGGQGMGNEQFF. Read as DNA, the sequence is TGTGCCAGCAGTGAAGTGGGGGGACAGGGTATGGGAAATGAGCAGTTCTTC. The reference TRBV2 and TRBJ2-1 proteins fill in what lies around the CDR3, so the full variable domain reads EPEVTQTPSHQVTQMGQEVILRCVPISNHLYFYWYRQILGQKVEFLVSFYNNEISEKSEIFDDQFSVERPDGSNFTLKIRSTKLEDSAMYFCASSEVGGQGMGNEQFFGPGTRLTVL.